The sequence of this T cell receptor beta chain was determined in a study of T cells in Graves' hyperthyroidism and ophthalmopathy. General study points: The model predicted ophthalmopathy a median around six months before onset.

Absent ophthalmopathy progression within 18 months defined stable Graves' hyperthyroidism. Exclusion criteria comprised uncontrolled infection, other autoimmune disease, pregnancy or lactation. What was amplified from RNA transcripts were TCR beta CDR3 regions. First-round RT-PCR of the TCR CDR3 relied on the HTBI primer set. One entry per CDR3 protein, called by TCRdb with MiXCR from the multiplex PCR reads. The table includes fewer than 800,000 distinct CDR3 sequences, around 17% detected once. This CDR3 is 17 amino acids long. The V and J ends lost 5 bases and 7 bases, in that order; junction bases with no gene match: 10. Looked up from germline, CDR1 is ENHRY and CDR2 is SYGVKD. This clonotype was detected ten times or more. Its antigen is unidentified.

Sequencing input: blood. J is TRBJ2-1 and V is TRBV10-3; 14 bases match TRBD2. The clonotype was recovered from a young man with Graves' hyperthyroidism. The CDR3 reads CAISPWGLAGAGNEQFF. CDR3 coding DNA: TGTGCCATCAGTCCGTGGGGACTAGCGGGAGCTGGGAATGAGCAGTTCTTC.